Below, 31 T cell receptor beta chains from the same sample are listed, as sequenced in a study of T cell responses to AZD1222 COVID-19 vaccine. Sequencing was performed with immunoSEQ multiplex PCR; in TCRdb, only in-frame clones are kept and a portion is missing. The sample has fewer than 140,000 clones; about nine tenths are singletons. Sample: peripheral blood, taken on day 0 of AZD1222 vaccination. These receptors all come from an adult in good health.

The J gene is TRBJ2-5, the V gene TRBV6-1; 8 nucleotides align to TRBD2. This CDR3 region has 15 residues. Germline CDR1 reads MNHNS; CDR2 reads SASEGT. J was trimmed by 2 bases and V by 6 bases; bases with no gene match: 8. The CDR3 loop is CASSTTSGVQETQYF. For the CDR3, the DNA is TGTGCCAGCAGCACTACTAGCGGAGTTCAAGAGACCCAGTACTTC.

The CDR3 is CASSHFQGMNTEAFF. The CDR3, as DNA: TGCGCCAGCAGCCATTTTCAGGGGATGAACACTGAAGCTTTCTTT. V gene TRBV4-1 combines with J gene TRBJ1-1; D is perhaps TRBD1 (6 bases). There are 15 residues in the CDR3. CDR1 MGHRA and CDR2 YSYEKL come from the germline V gene. V was shortened by 3 bases and J by 0 bases, with 11 bases between the two germline ends.

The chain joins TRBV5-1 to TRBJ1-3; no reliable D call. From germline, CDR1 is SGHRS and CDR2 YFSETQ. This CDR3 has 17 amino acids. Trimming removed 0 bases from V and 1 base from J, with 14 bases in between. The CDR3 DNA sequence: TGCGCCAGCAGCTTGGGCTCAGGTCAAGTATCTGGAAACACCATATATTTT. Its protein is CASSLGSGQVSGNTIYF.

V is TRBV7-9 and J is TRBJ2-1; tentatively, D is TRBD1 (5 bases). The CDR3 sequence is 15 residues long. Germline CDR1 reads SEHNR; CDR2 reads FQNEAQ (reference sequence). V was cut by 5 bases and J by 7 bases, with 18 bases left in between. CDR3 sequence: CASSLTANPSNEQFF. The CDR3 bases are TGTGCCAGCAGCCTGACAGCGAATCCATCGAATGAGCAGTTCTTC. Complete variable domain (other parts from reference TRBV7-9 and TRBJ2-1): DTGVSQNPRHKITKRGQNVTFRCDPISEHNRLYWYRQTLGQGPEFLTYFQNEAQLEKSRLLSDRFSAERPKGSFSTLEIQRTEQGDSAMYLCASSLTANPSNEQFFGPGTRLTVL.

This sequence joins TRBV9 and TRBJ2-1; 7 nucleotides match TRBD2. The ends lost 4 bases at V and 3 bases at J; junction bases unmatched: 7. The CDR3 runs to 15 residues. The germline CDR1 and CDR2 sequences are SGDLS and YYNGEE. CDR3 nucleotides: TGTGCCAGCAGCTTCCGGGACTACCTCTACAATGAGCAGTTCTTC. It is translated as CASSFRDYLYNEQFF.

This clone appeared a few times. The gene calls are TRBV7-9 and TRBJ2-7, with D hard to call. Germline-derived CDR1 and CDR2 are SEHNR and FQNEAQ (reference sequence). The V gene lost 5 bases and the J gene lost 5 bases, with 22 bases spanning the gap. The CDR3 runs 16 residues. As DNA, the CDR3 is TGTGCCAGCAGCCCCCCTCTCACAGCTTCCGTTAACGAGCAGTACTTC. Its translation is CASSPPLTASVNEQYF. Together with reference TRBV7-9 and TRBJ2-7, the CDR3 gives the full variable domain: DTGVSQNPRHKITKRGQNVTFRCDPISEHNRLYWYRQTLGQGPEFLTYFQNEAQLEKSRLLSDRFSAERPKGSFSTLEIQRTEQGDSAMYLCASSPPLTASVNEQYFGPGTRLTVT.

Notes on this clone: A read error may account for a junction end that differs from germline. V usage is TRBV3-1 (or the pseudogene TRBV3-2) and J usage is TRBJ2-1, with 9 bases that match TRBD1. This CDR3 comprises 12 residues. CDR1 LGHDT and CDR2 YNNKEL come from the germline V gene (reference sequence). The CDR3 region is CAGSQERDRVLF. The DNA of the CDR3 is TGTGCCGGCAGCCAAGAAAGGGACAGGGTCCTCTTC.

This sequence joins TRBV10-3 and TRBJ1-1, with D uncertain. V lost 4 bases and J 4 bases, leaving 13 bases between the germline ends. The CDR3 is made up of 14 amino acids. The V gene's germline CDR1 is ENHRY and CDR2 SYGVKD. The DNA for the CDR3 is TGTGCCATCAGTGTAGGGTCTTCGGGCACTGAAGCTTTCTTT. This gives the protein CAISVGSSGTEAFF.

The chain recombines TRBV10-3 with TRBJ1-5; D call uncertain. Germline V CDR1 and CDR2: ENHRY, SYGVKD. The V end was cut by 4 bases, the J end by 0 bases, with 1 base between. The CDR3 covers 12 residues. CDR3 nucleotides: TGTGCCATCAGTGGTAGCAATCAGCCCCAGCATTTT. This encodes CAISGSNQPQHF.

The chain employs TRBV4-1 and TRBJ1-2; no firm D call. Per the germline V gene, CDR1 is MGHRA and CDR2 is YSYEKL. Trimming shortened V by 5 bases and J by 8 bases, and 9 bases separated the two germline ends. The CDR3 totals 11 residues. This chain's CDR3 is CASSAVRGYTF. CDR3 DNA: TGCGCCAGCAGCGCCGTGCGGGGCTACACCTTC.

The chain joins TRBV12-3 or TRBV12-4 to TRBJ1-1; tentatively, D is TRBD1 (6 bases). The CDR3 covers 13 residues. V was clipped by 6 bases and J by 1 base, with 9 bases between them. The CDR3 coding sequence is TGTGCCAGCAGCGTACAGGGGAACACTGAAGCTTTCTTT. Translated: CASSVQGNTEAFF.

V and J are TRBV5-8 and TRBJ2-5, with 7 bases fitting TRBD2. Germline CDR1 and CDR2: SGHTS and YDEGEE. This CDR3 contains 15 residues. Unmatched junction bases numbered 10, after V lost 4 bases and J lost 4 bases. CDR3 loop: CASSLRAGIGETQYF. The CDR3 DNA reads TGTGCCAGCAGCCTCAGAGCGGGGATCGGAGAGACCCAGTACTTC.

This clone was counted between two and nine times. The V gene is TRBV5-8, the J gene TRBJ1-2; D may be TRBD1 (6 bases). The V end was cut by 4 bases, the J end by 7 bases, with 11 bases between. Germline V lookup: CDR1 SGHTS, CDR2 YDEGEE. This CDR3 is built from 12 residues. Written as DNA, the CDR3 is TGTGCCAGCAGCCCGGGACATCTTGGCTACACCTTC. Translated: CASSPGHLGYTF. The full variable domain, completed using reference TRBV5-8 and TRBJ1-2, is EAGVTQSPTHLIKTRGQQATLRCSPISGHTSVYWYQQALGLGLQFLLWYDEGEERNRGNFPPRFSGRQFPNYSSELNVNALELEDSALYLCASSPGHLGYTFGSGTRLTVV.

CDR3: CASSQGLAGGGRETQYF. The CDR3 nucleotides are TGCGCCAGCAGCCAAGGACTAGCGGGAGGAGGGAGGGAGACCCAGTACTTC. V and J are TRBV4-1 and TRBJ2-5; 13 bases are a match to TRBD2. The trim removed 1 base at V and 5 bases at J, leaving 7 bases unmatched. Germline V gene sequence: CDR1 MGHRA, CDR2 YSYEKL. CDR3 length: 17 residues.

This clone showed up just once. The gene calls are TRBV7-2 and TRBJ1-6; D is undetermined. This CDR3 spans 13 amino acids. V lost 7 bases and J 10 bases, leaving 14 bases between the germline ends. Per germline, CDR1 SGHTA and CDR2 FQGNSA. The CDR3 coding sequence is TGTGCCAGCACCCTTCAAGGCGGGTCACCCCTCCACTTT. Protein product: CASTLQGGSPLHF.

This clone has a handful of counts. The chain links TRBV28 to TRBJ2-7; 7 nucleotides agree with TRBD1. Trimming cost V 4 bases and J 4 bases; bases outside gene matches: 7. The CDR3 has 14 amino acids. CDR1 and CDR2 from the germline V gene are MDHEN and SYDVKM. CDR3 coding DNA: TGTGCCAGCAGTTCCGCGACAGGGTCTTACGAGCAGTACTTC. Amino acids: CASSSATGSYEQYF.

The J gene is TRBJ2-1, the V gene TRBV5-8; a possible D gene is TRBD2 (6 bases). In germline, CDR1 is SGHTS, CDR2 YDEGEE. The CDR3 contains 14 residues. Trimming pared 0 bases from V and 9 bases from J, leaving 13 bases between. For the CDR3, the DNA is TGTGCCAGCAGCTTGGTGACTAGGTATCTTGAGCAGTTCTTC. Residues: CASSLVTRYLEQFF.

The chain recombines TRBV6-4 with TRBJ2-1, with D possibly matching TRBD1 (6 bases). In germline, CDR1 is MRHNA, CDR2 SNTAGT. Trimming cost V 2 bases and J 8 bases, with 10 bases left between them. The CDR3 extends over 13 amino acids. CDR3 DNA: TGTGCCAGCAGTGACGTTGAGGGGGATGAGCAGTTCTTC. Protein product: CASSDVEGDEQFF.

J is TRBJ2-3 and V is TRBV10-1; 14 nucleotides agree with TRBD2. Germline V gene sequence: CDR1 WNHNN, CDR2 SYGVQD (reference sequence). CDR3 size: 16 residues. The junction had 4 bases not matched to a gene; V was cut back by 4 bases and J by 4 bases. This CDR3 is CASSAGLAGASDTQYF. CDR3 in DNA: TGCGCCAGCAGTGCGGGACTAGCGGGGGCCTCAGATACGCAGTATTTT.

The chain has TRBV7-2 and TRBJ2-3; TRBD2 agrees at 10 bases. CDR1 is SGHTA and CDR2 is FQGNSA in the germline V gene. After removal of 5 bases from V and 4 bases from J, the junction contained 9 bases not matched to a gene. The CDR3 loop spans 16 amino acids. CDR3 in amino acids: CASSRRAGGRADTQYF. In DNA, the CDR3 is TGTGCCAGCAGCAGAAGAGCGGGAGGGCGCGCAGATACGCAGTATTTT.

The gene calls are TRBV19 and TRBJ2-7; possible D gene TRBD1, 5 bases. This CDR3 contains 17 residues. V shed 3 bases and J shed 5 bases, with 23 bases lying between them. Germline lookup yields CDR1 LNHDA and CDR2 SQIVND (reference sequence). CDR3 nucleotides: TGTGCCAGTAGTATTAGTGGTAGTGGGCAGGGTCGGAACGAGCAGTACTTC. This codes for CASSISGSGQGRNEQYF.

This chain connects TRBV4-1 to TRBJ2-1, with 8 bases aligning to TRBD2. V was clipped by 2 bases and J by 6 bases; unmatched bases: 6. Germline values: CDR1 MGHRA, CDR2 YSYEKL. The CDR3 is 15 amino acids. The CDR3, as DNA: TGCGCCAGCAGCCAATTCCCTAGCGGGCTCAATGAGCAGTTCTTC. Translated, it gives CASSQFPSGLNEQFF.

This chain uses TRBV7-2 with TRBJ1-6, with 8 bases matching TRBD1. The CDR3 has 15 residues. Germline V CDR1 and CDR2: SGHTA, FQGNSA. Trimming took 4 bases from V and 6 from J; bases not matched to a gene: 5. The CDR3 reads CASSSGQGGNSPLHF. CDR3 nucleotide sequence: TGTGCCAGCAGCTCCGGACAGGGCGGTAATTCACCCCTCCACTTT.

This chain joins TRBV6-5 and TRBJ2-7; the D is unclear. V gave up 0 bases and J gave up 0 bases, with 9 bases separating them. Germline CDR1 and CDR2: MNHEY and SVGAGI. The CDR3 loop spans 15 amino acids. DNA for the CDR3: TGTGCCAGCAGTTACTCGCAACGGATCTCCTACGAGCAGTACTTC. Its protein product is CASSYSQRISYEQYF.

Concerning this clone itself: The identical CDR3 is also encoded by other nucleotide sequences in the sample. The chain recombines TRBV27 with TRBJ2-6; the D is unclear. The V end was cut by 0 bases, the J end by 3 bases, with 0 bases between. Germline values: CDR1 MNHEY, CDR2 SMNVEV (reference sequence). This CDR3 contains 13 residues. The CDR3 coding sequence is TGTGCCAGCAGTTTATCTGGGGCCAACGTCCTGACTTTC. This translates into CASSLSGANVLTF.

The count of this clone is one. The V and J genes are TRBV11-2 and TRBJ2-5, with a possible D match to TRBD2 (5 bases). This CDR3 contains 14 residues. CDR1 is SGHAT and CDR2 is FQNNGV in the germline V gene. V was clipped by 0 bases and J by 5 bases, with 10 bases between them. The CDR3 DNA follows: TGTGCCAGCAGCTTAGAGCCAGGCGGGGAGACCCAGTACTTC. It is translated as CASSLEPGGETQYF.

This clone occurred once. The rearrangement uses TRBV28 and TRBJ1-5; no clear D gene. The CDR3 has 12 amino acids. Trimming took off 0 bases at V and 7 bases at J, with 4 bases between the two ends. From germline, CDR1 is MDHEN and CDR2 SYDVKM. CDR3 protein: CASSLWMQPQHF. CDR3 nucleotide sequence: TGTGCCAGCAGTTTATGGATGCAGCCCCAGCATTTT.

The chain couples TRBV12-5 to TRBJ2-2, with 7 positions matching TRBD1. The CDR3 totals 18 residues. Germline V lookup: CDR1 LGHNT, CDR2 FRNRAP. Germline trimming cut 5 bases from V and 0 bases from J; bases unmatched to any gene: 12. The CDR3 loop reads CASGNRGRRAPNTGELFF. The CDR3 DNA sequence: TGTGCTAGTGGTAATAGGGGGCGCAGAGCGCCGAACACCGGGGAGCTGTTTTTT. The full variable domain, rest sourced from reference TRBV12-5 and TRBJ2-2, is DARVTQTPRHKVTEMGQEVTMRCQPILGHNTVFWYRQTMMQGLELLAYFRNRAPLDDSGMPKDRFSAEMPDATLATLKIQPSEPRDSAVYFCASGNRGRRAPNTGELFFGEGSRLTVL.

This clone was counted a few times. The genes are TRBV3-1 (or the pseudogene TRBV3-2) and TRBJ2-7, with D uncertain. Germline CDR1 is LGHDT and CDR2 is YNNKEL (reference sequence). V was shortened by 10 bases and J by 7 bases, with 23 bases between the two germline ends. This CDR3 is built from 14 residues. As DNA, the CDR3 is TGTGCCACCACCTCCCCACACAGTGCGAGTGAGCAGTACTTC. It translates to CATTSPHSASEQYF.

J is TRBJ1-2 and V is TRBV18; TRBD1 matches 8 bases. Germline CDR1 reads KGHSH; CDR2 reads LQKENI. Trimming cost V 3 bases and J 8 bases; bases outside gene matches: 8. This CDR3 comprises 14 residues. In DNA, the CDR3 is TGTGCCAGCTCACCCTCAGGACAGGGCTCAGGCTACACCTTC. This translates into CASSPSGQGSGYTF.

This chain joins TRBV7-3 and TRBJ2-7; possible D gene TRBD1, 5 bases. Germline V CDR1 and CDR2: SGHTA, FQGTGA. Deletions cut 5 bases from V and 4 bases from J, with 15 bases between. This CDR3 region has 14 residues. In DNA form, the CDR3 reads TGTGCCAGCAGCAAGGGGCAGGGCTTTTACGAGCAGTACTTC. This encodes CASSKGQGFYEQYF.